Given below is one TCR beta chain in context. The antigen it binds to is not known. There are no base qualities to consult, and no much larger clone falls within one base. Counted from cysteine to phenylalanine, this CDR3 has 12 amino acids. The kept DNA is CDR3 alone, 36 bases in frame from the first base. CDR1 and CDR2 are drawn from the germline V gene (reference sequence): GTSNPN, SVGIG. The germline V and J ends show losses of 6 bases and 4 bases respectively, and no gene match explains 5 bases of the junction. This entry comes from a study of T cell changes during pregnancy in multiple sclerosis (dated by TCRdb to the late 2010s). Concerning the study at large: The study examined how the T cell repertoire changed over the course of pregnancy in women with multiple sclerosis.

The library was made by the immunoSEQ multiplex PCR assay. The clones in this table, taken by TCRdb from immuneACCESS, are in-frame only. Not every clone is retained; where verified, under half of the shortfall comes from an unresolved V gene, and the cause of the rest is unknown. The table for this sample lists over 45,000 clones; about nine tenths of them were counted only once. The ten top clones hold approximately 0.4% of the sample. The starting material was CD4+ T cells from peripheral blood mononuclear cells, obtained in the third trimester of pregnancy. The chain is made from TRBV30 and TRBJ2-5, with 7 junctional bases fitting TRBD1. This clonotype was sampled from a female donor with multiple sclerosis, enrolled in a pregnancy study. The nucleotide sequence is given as TGTGCCTGTGACCCAGGGGGAGAGACCCAGTACTTC. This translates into CACDPGGETQYF.